These 30 T cell receptor beta chains share one sample of origin, sequenced in a study of T cell responses to AZD1222 COVID-19 vaccine. Here immunoSEQ multiplex PCR was the method, and the copy in TCRdb shows in-frame clones only, minus some. The sample records around 50,000 clones, around 84% being singletons. Sequencing was performed on peripheral blood, taken on day 0 of AZD1222 vaccination. These receptors were taken from an adult in good health.

This chain uses TRBV19 with TRBJ2-2, with 8 nucleotides matching TRBD2. Trimming cost V 4 bases and J 0 bases; bases outside gene matches: 7. The V gene's germline CDR1 is LNHDA and CDR2 SQIVND (reference sequence). CDR3 length: 17 residues. CDR3 sequence: CASSTGGLPANTGELFF. CDR3 bases: TGTGCCAGTAGTACGGGGGGGCTTCCCGCGAACACCGGGGAGCTGTTTTTT.

This clone has only one observation. J is TRBJ1-3 and V is TRBV11-2; D is unresolved. This CDR3 comprises 14 residues. Germline V CDR1 and CDR2: SGHAT, FQNNGV. Deletions cut 5 bases from V and 2 bases from J, with 10 bases between. This CDR3 reads CASSPRRAGNTIYF. The CDR3 nucleotides read TGTGCCAGCAGCCCACGCCGGGCTGGAAACACCATATATTTT.

This clone was observed a handful of times. This chain connects TRBV28 to TRBJ2-7; tentatively, D is TRBD1 (5 bases). CDR1 is MDHEN, CDR2 SYDVKM, per germline. This CDR3 spans 11 amino acids. CDR3 sequence reads: CAAQGSVEQYF. Here the CDR3 DNA reads TGTGCGGCCCAGGGTTCTGTCGAGCAGTACTTC.

The chain recombines TRBV4-2 with TRBJ2-7, with a possible D match to TRBD2 (5 bases). V lost 4 bases, J lost 1 base, and 14 bases lay in between. This CDR3 region has 15 residues. The germline CDR1 and CDR2 sequences are LGHNA and YNFKEQ. The CDR3 loop is CASSLGLEVSYEQYF. For the CDR3, the DNA is TGTGCCAGCAGCCTCGGACTTGAAGTATCCTACGAGCAGTACTTC.

In regard to this clone: Other DNA sequences within the sample encode an identical CDR3. The chain has TRBV5-6 and TRBJ1-2; D gene unclear. The CDR3 is 12 amino acids. Germline values: CDR1 SGHDT, CDR2 YYEEEE. V was trimmed by 4 bases and J by 7 bases, leaving 11 bases between them. CDR3 in amino acids: CASSPDTGGYTF. CDR3 nucleotides: TGTGCCAGCAGCCCTGACACGGGTGGCTACACCTTC.

Remarks on this clone: The germline gene is not matched at one end of the junction; a read error may be the cause. CDR3: CASSLAGTGYQPQHF. In nucleotides, the CDR3 is TGTGCCAGCAGCCTAGCCGGGACAGGATATCAGCCCCAGCATTTT. V and J are TRBV7-8 and TRBJ1-5; 8 bases line up with TRBD1. The CDR3 has 15 residues. The V gene's germline CDR1 is SGHVS and CDR2 FQNEAQ.

The chain employs TRBV29-1 and TRBJ1-1, with 7 nucleotides matching TRBD1. This CDR3 has 13 residues. V was clipped by 7 bases and J by 0 bases; unmatched bases: 5. The germline V gene encodes CDR1 SQVTM and CDR2 ANQGSEA. The CDR3 coding sequence is TGCAGCGCTAGGGACAGCATGAACACTGAAGCTTTCTTT. Its translation is CSARDSMNTEAFF.

The DNA of the CDR3 is TGTGCCAGCAGCCCTGACCTCCGGGGCCGAGAGACCCAGTACTTC. This encodes CASSPDLRGRETQYF. The chain carries TRBV3-1 (or the pseudogene TRBV3-2) and TRBJ2-5; D assignment may be TRBD1 or TRBD2 (5 bases each). The ends were cut back, 4 bases at V and 4 bases at J, with 16 bases in the middle. Germline lookup yields CDR1 LGHDT and CDR2 YNNKEL (reference sequence). This CDR3 spans 15 amino acids.

This chain joins TRBV11-3 and TRBJ1-1; D is unresolved. V lost 1 base, J lost 1 base, and 4 bases lay in between. This CDR3 is 13 amino acids long. Germline lookup yields CDR1 SGHNT and CDR2 YENEEA. CDR3 protein: CASSLGGNTEAFF. The CDR3 DNA is TGTGCCAGCAGCTTAGGGGGGAACACTGAAGCTTTCTTT.

This clone has only a few counts. This chain connects TRBV19 to TRBJ1-5; D ambiguous. CDR3 length: 14 residues. Trimming stripped 6 bases from V and 6 bases from J, with 15 bases between. Germline V gene lookup returns CDR1 LNHDA and CDR2 SQIVND (reference sequence). The CDR3 nucleotides are TGTGCCAGTAGGTCTACAGCTTCGGGTCAGCCCCAGCATTTT. Protein product: CASRSTASGQPQHF.

This chain connects TRBV5-6 to TRBJ2-7, with 8 bases lining up with TRBD1. Germline assignment: CDR1 SGHDT and CDR2 YYEEEE. The V segment lost 4 bases and the J segment 4 bases; nucleotides outside the gene matches: 7. The CDR3 loop spans 14 amino acids. Here the CDR3 DNA reads TGTGCCAGCAGCGAGGGACAGGCATTTTACGAGCAGTACTTC. It translates to CASSEGQAFYEQYF.

V is TRBV29-1 and J is TRBJ1-1, with D tentatively TRBD1 (6 bases). The germline V and J ends were trimmed by 6 bases and 5 bases, with 19 bases remaining between them. The germline gives CDR1 SQVTM, CDR2 ANQGSEA. The CDR3 is 14 residues long. The CDR3 spells CSVLLGAVGTEAFF. The CDR3 DNA reads TGCAGCGTCCTTTTGGGGGCAGTGGGGACTGAAGCTTTCTTT.

The genes are TRBV18 and TRBJ1-2; perhaps TRBD1 as D (5 bases). Germline loops: CDR1 KGHSH, CDR2 LQKENI. The germline V and J ends were trimmed by 4 bases and 0 bases, with 12 bases remaining between them. The CDR3 has 15 amino acids. CDR3 coding DNA: TGTGCCAGCTCACGGGACGGATCTTCTAACTATGGCTACACCTTC. It yields the protein CASSRDGSSNYGYTF.

The chain uses TRBV24-1 and TRBJ2-1, with 7 nucleotides matching TRBD2. The V gene end was trimmed by 3 bases and the J gene end by 2 bases; junction bases not matched to a gene: 6. In germline, CDR1 is KGHDR, CDR2 SFDVKD. This CDR3 comprises 16 residues. The CDR3 protein is CATSDGGGGAYNEQFF. The CDR3 nucleotides are TGTGCCACCAGTGATGGTGGCGGGGGAGCCTACAATGAGCAGTTCTTC.

This chain connects TRBV6-4 to TRBJ2-1; D is ambiguous. Germline V lookup: CDR1 MRHNA, CDR2 SNTAGT. The CDR3 runs to 12 residues. The V gene lost 4 bases and the J gene lost 4 bases, with 5 bases spanning the gap. The CDR3 DNA reads as TGTGCCAGCAGTGCCGTTTACAATGAGCAGTTCTTC. Translation gives CASSAVYNEQFF.

This chain connects TRBV14 to TRBJ2-5; 9 bases map to TRBD1. Germline values: CDR1 SGHDN, CDR2 FVKESK. The CDR3 is made up of 15 amino acids. Trimming removed 3 bases from V and 5 bases from J; junction bases left unmatched: 7. In DNA, the CDR3 is TGTGCCAGCAGCCAGACTGGACAGGGGAGGGAGACCCAGTACTTC. Amino acid sequence: CASSQTGQGRETQYF.

V and J are TRBV20-1 and TRBJ2-7; D tentatively reads TRBD1 or TRBD2 (6 bases each). Germline lookup yields CDR1 DFQATT and CDR2 SNEGSKA (reference sequence). The CDR3 is 15 amino acids. The V gene lost 3 bases and the J gene lost 5 bases, with 20 bases spanning the gap. Here the CDR3 reads CSASAGDGGRNEQYF. The DNA for the CDR3 is TGCAGTGCTAGTGCCGGGGATGGGGGGCGGAACGAGCAGTACTTC.

This clone appeared a single time. The J gene is TRBJ1-2, the V gene TRBV21-1. TRBV21-1 is listed as a pseudogene. This CDR3 spans 15 amino acids. DNA for the CDR3: TGTGCCAGCAGCAAAGATGGGGGGGAAAACTATGGCTACACCTTC. Translating gives CASSKDGGENYGYTF.

The chain carries TRBV9 and TRBJ1-4; D gene ambiguous. Germline loops: CDR1 SGDLS, CDR2 YYNGEE. CDR3 size: 13 residues. Trimming took 0 bases from V and 3 from J, leaving 3 bases between them. In DNA, the CDR3 is TGTGCCAGCAGCGTAGGACCTAATGAAAAACTGTTTTTT. It yields the protein CASSVGPNEKLFF.

The chain links TRBV4-1 to TRBJ1-2; perhaps TRBD1 as D (5 bases). The V and J ends lost 0 bases and 3 bases respectively, with 17 bases between them. Per germline, CDR1 MGHRA and CDR2 YSYEKL. The CDR3 has 17 amino acids. In DNA form, the CDR3 reads TGCGCCAGCAGCCAAGATCTCAACGTCAGGGCCGACTATGGCTACACCTTC. Translated, it gives CASSQDLNVRADYGYTF.

The chain recombines TRBV9 with TRBJ2-5; the D gene is possibly TRBD2 (7 bases). V lost 7 bases and J lost 1, with 17 bases in between. Germline lookup yields CDR1 SGDLS and CDR2 YYNGEE. The CDR3 covers 15 residues. The CDR3 spells CASVRGAGAQETQYF. The CDR3 DNA is TGTGCCAGCGTCCGGGGGGCAGGGGCCCAAGAGACCCAGTACTTC.

V is TRBV24-1 and J is TRBJ2-1; D is undetermined. Deletions cut 5 bases from V and 5 bases from J, with 18 bases between. Germline assignment: CDR1 KGHDR and CDR2 SFDVKD. The CDR3 is 16 residues long. CDR3 amino acids: CATSASGIVPHNEQFF. The CDR3 DNA sequence: TGTGCCACCAGTGCCTCGGGTATCGTACCCCACAATGAGCAGTTCTTC.

The chain links TRBV11-2 to TRBJ1-1; D not resolved. V lost 4 bases to trimming and J lost 1 base, with 7 bases between them. The germline gives CDR1 SGHAT, CDR2 FQNNGV. The CDR3 is made up of 13 amino acids. The CDR3 coding sequence is TGTGCCAGCAGCTACCCAGGGAACACTGAAGCTTTCTTT. Its translation is CASSYPGNTEAFF.

The genes are TRBV24-1 and TRBJ2-7, with TRBD1 identical over 8 bases. This CDR3 region has 15 residues. Germline V CDR1 and CDR2: KGHDR, SFDVKD. J gave up 4 bases and V 4 bases, and 8 bases lay outside the gene matches. The DNA for the CDR3 is TGTGCCACCAGTGAACAACAGGGGGGTCATTACGAGCAGTACTTC. Encoded protein: CATSEQQGGHYEQYF.

This chain joins TRBV24-1 and TRBJ1-1; D perhaps matches TRBD1 (5 bases). Trimming shortened V by 8 bases and J by 8 bases, and 17 bases separated the two germline ends. This CDR3 comprises 13 residues. The germline CDR1 and CDR2 sequences are KGHDR and SFDVKD. The CDR3 bases are TGTGCCACCACTAGGGGACCCGAGAAGGAAGCTTTCTTT. This codes for CATTRGPEKEAFF.

This clone has more than one count but fewer than ten. This chain links TRBV18 with TRBJ2-7; no clear D gene. Germline CDR1 is KGHSH and CDR2 is LQKENI. CDR3 length: 13 residues. V gave up 3 bases and J gave up 2 bases, with 8 bases separating them. The CDR3 nucleotides read TGTGCCAGCTCACCCGACTTAGCCTACGAGCAGTACTTC. Residues: CASSPDLAYEQYF.

This clone is labeled medium-sized (0.01 to 0.1%). The rearrangement joins TRBV2 to TRBJ1-1, with D possibly matching TRBD1 (5 bases). Germline values: CDR1 SNHLY, CDR2 FYNNEI. V was shortened by 7 bases and J by 6 bases, with 21 bases between the two germline ends. The CDR3 has 15 amino acids. The CDR3 nucleotides read TGTGCCAGCACCTCGGGGGAGATTTTACCATCTGAAGCTTTCTTT. It encodes CASTSGEILPSEAFF.

The chain employs TRBV5-1 and TRBJ2-2; weak D call: TRBD2 (5 bases). This CDR3 has 15 amino acids. The V gene's germline CDR1 is SGHRS and CDR2 YFSETQ. V lost 3 bases and J 3 bases, leaving 12 bases between the germline ends. CDR3 in DNA: TGCGCCAGCAGCTCAAGCGGTAAATACACCGGGGAGCTGTTTTTT. Translated, it gives CASSSSGKYTGELFF.

The chain uses TRBV7-2 and TRBJ1-5, with D possibly matching TRBD1 (6 bases). V lost 3 bases to trimming and J lost 4 bases, with 10 bases between them. This CDR3 contains 14 residues. Per germline, CDR1 SGHTA and CDR2 FQGNSA. The CDR3 spells CASSFYQGNQPQHF. As DNA, the CDR3 is TGTGCCAGCAGCTTTTACCAGGGGAATCAGCCCCAGCATTTT.

The sample holds one count of this clone. The chain joins TRBV24-1 to TRBJ2-7; 8 bases fit TRBD1. With 9 bases clipped from V and 9 bases from J, the junction kept 6 bases outside the gene matches. The CDR3 runs to 11 residues. Germline values: CDR1 KGHDR, CDR2 SFDVKD. DNA for the CDR3: TGTGCCACCGGGACAGGCCTGGCGCAGTACTTC. Encoded protein: CATGTGLAQYF.